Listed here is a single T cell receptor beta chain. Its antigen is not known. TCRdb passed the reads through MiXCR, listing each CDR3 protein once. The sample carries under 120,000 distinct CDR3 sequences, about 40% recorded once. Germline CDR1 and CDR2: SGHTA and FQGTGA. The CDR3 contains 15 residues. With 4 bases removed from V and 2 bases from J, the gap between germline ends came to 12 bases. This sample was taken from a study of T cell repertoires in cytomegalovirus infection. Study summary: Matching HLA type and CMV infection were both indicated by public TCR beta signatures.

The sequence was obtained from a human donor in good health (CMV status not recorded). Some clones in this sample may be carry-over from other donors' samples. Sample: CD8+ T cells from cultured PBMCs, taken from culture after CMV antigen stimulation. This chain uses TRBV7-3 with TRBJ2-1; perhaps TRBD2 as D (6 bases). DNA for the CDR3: TGTGCCAGCAGCTCCCCAGGACTACCCTACAATGAGCAGTTCTTC. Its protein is CASSSPGLPYNEQFF.